Listed here are 18 T cell receptor beta chains from one sample, sequenced in a study of blood T cells in healthy people across ages. The authors ran a second PCR of about 7 to 11 cycles using a sample-barcoded 5' primer and a J-beta primer mix. MiXCR, applied by TCRdb to the 5' RACE reads, yields one record per CDR3 protein. The data contain approximately 810,000 distinct CDR3 sequences, roughly 34% of them seen just once; the ten biggest clones take up 13%. The sequenced material came from blood. These TCRs come from a man younger than 35 in good health.

This clonotype was counted between two and nine times. The chain combines TRBV14 with TRBJ1-1; 9 bases fit TRBD1. V lost 1 base and J lost 5; bases outside the gene matches: 11. The CDR3 sequence is 17 residues long. Germline CDR1 SGHDN, CDR2 FVKESK. The CDR3, as DNA: TGTGCCAGCAGCCAAGCTACAGGGGGCTGGGGTTGGACTGAAGCTTTCTTT. Translated, it gives CASSQATGGWGWTEAFF.

The V and J genes are TRBV7-9 and TRBJ2-5, with 10 positions matching TRBD1. Gene TRBJ2-7 matches the end of the DNA better, so the J call may be wrong. Germline CDR1 reads SEHNR; CDR2 reads FQNEAQ (reference sequence). CDR3 length: 17 amino acids. CDR3 DNA: TGTGCCAGCAGCTCAATGGGAGGAGGGGGACAGGGGTACGAGCAGTACTTC. Translated, it gives CASSSMGGGGQGYEQYF.

Worth noting for this clonotype: A much larger clone is a single base away; this may be a read error. This chain uses TRBV7-2 with TRBJ2-3; TRBD1 aligns across 12 bases. CDR1 and CDR2 from the germline V gene are SGHTA and FQGNSA. This CDR3 has 15 amino acids. Germline trimming cut 5 bases from V and 8 bases from J; bases unmatched to any gene: 8. CDR3 sequence: CASSQGTGGPVTQYF. CDR3 sequence (DNA): TGTGCCAGCAGCCAGGGGACAGGGGGCCCAGTTACGCAGTATTTT. Combining the CDR3 with reference TRBV7-2 and TRBJ2-3 gives the whole variable domain GAGVSQSPSNKVTEKGKDVELRCDPISGHTALYWYRQSLGQGLEFLIYFQGNSAPDKSGLPSDRFSAERTGGSVSTLTIQRTQQEDSAVYLCASSQGTGGPVTQYFGPGTRLTVL.

The CDR3 region is CASSQDQGANEQYF. The DNA for the CDR3 is TGCGCCAGCAGCCAAGATCAGGGAGCCAATGAGCAGTACTTC. The chain combines TRBV4-3 with TRBJ2-5; D is possibly TRBD1 or TRBD2 (5 bases each). The V gene's germline CDR1 is LGHNA and CDR2 YSLEER. The V and J ends lost 0 bases and 11 bases respectively, with 16 bases between them. The CDR3 totals 14 residues.

This clonotype turned up a few times. The chain links TRBV9 to TRBJ1-1, with 7 bases lining up with TRBD1. The CDR3 is made up of 13 amino acids. Trimming took 3 bases from V and 10 from J; bases not matched to a gene: 9. Germline CDR1 and CDR2: SGDLS and YYNGEE. The CDR3 region is CASSAVEGTAAFF. CDR3 nucleotide sequence: TGTGCCAGCAGCGCAGTGGAAGGGACAGCAGCTTTCTTT.

The rearrangement links TRBV20-1 to TRBJ1-4; D remains ambiguous. Trimming took off 0 bases at V and 4 bases at J, with 6 bases between the two ends. Per the germline V gene, CDR1 is DFQATT and CDR2 is SNEGSKA (reference sequence). The length of the CDR3 is 13 residues. CDR3 nucleotide sequence: TGCAGTGCTAGAGATCAGGTTAATGAAAAACTGTTTTTT. It specifies CSARDQVNEKLFF.

This clonotype was seen only a few times. The chain uses TRBV12-3 or TRBV12-4 and TRBJ2-3; D is perhaps TRBD1 (6 bases). The CDR3 sequence is 13 residues long. Trimming removed 2 bases from V and 5 bases from J, with 8 bases in between. CDR3 coding DNA: TGTGCCAGCAGTTTACCGGGACAAGATACGCAGTATTTT. This codes for CASSLPGQDTQYF.

This clonotype came up a few times. The chain recombines TRBV4-2 with TRBJ1-1; D uncertain. The CDR3 spans 15 residues. CDR1 is LGHNA, CDR2 YNFKEQ, per germline. The ends were cut back, 0 bases at V and 2 bases at J, with 10 bases in the middle. This CDR3 is CASSQDLRGNTEAFF. In DNA form, the CDR3 reads TGTGCCAGCAGCCAAGATCTCAGAGGAAACACTGAAGCTTTCTTT.

This clonotype was picked up a small number of times. V is TRBV3-1 and J is TRBJ1-4; D might be TRBD1 (6 bases). The CDR3 consists of 14 residues. Germline V gives CDR1 LGHDT, CDR2 YNNKEL (reference sequence). V lost 5 bases to trimming and J lost 5 bases, with 12 bases between them. DNA of the CDR3: TGTGCCAGCAGCGTACAACAGGGAAATGAAAAACTGTTTTTT. It codes for CASSVQQGNEKLFF.

The chain is built from TRBV20-1 and TRBJ2-3; D is perhaps TRBD2 (5 bases). This CDR3 is built from 14 residues. Trimming removed 0 bases from V and 0 bases from J, with 7 bases in between. Germline values: CDR1 DFQATT, CDR2 SNEGSKA (reference sequence). The CDR3 DNA reads as TGCAGTGCTAGAGAATGGACTAGCACAGATACGCAGTATTTT. Protein sequence: CSAREWTSTDTQYF.

The chain recombines TRBV4-2 with TRBJ2-2; 7 bases agree with TRBD1. The germline V gene has CDR1 LGHNA and CDR2 YNFKEQ. There are 16 residues in the CDR3. Trimming removed 4 bases from V and 2 bases from J; junction bases left unmatched: 7. The CDR3 here is CASSPGTERNTGELFF. The CDR3 DNA reads TGTGCCAGCAGCCCGGGGACAGAGAGAAACACCGGGGAGCTGTTTTTT.

This clonotype was counted a few times. The rearrangement links TRBV9 to TRBJ1-1, with TRBD1 as a possible D gene (5 bases). Germline V lookup: CDR1 SGDLS, CDR2 YYNGEE. V was trimmed by 4 bases and J by 0 bases, leaving 10 bases between them. The CDR3 loop spans 14 amino acids. CDR3 nucleotide sequence: TGTGCCAGCAGCCCCGAGGGGATGAACACTGAAGCTTTCTTT. It is translated as CASSPEGMNTEAFF. The complete variable domain, with remaining parts taken from reference TRBV9 and TRBJ1-1, reads DSGVTQTPKHLITATGQRVTLRCSPRSGDLSVYWYQQSLDQGLQFLIQYYNGEERAKGNILERFSAQQFPDLHSELNLSSLELGDSALYFCASSPEGMNTEAFFGQGTRLTVV.

The genes are TRBV4-3 and TRBJ1-1; the D is unclear. The CDR3 runs to 13 residues. Germline CDR1 is LGHNA and CDR2 is YSLEER. V shed 0 bases and J shed 11 bases, with 13 bases lying between them. The CDR3 here is CASSQDGDARAFF. The CDR3 DNA reads TGCGCCAGCAGCCAAGATGGAGACGCACGGGCTTTCTTT.

About this clonotype itself: A read error may be the cause here, since a much bigger clone is one base away. V and J are TRBV12-3 or TRBV12-4 and TRBJ1-2, with TRBD1 matching 7 bases. The CDR3 has 14 residues. In nucleotides, the CDR3 is TGTGCCAACAGTTCAGCCGGGACAGCCTATGGCTACACCTTC. Amino acids: CANSSAGTAYGYTF.

As regards this clonotype: Possible read error: a much larger clone is one base away. The genes are TRBV10-3 and TRBJ2-5; D tentatively reads TRBD1 or TRBD2 (5 bases each). The germline V gene has CDR1 ENHRY and CDR2 SYGVKD. With 0 bases removed from V and 11 bases from J, the gap between germline ends came to 13 bases. The CDR3 extends over 13 amino acids. The CDR3 bases are TGTGCCATCAGTGAGTCGGAGGTAGGGGAGCAGTACTTC. Translating gives CAISESEVGEQYF.

This clonotype was seen only a few times. The J gene is TRBJ2-5, the V gene TRBV7-2; D may be TRBD1 (5 bases). The germline V and J ends were trimmed by 3 bases and 2 bases, with 13 bases remaining between them. Germline lookup yields CDR1 SGHTA and CDR2 FQGNSA. CDR3 length equals 15 residues. In nucleotides, the CDR3 is TGTGCCAGCAGCTTCCCCCGACAGTCTCAAGAGACCCAGTACTTC. Amino acid sequence: CASSFPRQSQETQYF.

This clonotype was recorded many times. The J gene is TRBJ2-4, the V gene TRBV5-1; 7 bases match TRBD1. Germline trimming cut 4 bases from V and 0 bases from J; bases unmatched to any gene: 7. There are 16 residues in the CDR3. CDR1 SGHRS and CDR2 YFSETQ come from the germline V gene. The CDR3 sequence: CASSPWTGLAKNIQYF. In DNA form, the CDR3 reads TGCGCCAGCAGCCCCTGGACAGGTCTAGCCAAAAACATTCAGTACTTC.

The gene calls are TRBV4-1 and TRBJ2-7; TRBD1 matches at 8 bases. CDR1 is MGHRA, CDR2 YSYEKL, per germline. The CDR3 is 15 residues long. With V trimmed by 3 bases and J by 3 bases, 7 bases remained unmatched. CDR3 bases: TGCGCCAGCAGCCAGCTTACAGGGGGAAACTACGAGCAGTACTTC. This translates into CASSQLTGGNYEQYF.